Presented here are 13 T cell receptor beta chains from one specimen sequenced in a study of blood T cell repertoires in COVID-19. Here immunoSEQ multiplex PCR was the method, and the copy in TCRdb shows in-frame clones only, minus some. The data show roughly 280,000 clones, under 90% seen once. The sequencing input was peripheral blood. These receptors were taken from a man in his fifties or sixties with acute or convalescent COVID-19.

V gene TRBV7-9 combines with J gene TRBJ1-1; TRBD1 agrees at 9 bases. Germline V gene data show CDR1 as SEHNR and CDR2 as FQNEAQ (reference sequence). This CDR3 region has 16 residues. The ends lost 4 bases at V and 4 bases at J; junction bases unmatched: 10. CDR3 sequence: CASSSDRGSWGTEAFF. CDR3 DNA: TGTGCCAGCAGCTCGGACAGGGGCAGCTGGGGCACTGAAGCTTTCTTT.

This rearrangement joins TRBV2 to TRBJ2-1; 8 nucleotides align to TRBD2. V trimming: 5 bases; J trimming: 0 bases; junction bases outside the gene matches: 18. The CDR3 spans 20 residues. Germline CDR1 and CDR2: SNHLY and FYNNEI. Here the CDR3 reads CASSSYGGAEVVRSYNEQFF. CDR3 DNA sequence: TGTGCCAGCAGTTCCTACGGGGGGGCCGAAGTTGTCCGCTCCTACAATGAGCAGTTCTTC.

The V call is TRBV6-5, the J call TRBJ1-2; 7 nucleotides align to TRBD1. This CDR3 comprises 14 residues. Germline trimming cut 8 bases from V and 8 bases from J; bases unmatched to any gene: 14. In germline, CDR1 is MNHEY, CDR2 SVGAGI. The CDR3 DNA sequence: TGTGCCAGCCACAATCCCGGGACAGTTAGGGGCTACACCTTC. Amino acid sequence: CASHNPGTVRGYTF.

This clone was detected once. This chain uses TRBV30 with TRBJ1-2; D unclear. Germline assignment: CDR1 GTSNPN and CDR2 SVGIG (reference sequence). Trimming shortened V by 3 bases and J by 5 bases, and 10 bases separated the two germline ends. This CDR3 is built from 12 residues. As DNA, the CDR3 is TGTGCCTGGAGCCTGGCGGGTTATGGCTACACCTTC. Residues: CAWSLAGYGYTF. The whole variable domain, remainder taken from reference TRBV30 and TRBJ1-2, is SQTIHQWPATLVQPVGSPLSLECTVEGTSNPNLYWYRQAAGRGLQLLFYSVGIGQISSEVPQNLSASRPQDRQFILSSKKLLLSDSGFYLCAWSLAGYGYTFGSGTRLTVV.

The CDR3 loop is CASSPDRGHGYTF. In DNA form, the CDR3 reads TGTGCCAGCAGCCCTGACAGGGGTCATGGCTACACCTTC. The chain is built from TRBV3-1 (or the pseudogene TRBV3-2) and TRBJ1-2; 8 bases are a match to TRBD1. Germline values: CDR1 LGHDT, CDR2 YNNKEL (reference sequence). J was trimmed by 6 bases and V by 4 bases; bases with no gene match: 4. This CDR3 region has 13 residues.

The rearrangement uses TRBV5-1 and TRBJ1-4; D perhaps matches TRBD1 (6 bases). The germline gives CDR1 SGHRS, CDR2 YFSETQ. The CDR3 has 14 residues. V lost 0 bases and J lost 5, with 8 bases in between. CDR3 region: CASSLEQGNEKLFF. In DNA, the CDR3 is TGCGCCAGCAGCTTGGAACAGGGAAATGAAAAACTGTTTTTT.

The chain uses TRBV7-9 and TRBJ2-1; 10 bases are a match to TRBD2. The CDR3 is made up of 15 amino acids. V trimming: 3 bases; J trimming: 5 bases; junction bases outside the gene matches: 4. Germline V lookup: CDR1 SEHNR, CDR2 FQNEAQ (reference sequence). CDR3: CASSFPGLADNEQFF. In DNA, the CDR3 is TGTGCCAGCAGCTTTCCCGGACTAGCGGACAATGAGCAGTTCTTC.

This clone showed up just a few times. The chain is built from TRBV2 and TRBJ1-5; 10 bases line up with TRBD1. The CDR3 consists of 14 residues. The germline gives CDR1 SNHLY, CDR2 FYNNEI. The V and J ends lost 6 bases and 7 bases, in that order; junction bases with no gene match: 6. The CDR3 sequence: CASSQGQGYQPQHF. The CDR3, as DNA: TGTGCCAGCAGCCAGGGACAGGGGTACCAGCCCCAGCATTTT.

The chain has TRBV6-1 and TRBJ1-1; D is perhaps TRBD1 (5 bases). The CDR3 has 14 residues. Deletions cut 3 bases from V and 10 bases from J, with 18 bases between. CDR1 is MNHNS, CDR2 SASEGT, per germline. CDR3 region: CASSERGGAIGAFF. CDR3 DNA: TGTGCCAGCAGTGAGCGGGGAGGGGCGATTGGAGCTTTCTTT.

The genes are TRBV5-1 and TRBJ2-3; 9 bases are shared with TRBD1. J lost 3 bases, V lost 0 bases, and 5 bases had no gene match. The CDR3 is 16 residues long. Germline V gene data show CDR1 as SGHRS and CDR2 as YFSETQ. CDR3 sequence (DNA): TGCGCCAGCAGCTTGGTACAGACAGGGGGGACAGATACGCAGTATTTT. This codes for CASSLVQTGGTDTQYF.

The CDR3 is CASSQDGTGKETQYF. For the CDR3, the DNA is TGCGCCAGCAGCCAAGATGGCACAGGGAAAGAGACCCAGTACTTC. The chain links TRBV4-1 to TRBJ2-5, with D possibly matching TRBD1 (6 bases). Trimming left V 0 bases short and J 3 bases short, with 11 bases between. The CDR3 is 15 residues long. CDR1 and CDR2 (germline): MGHRA, YSYEKL.

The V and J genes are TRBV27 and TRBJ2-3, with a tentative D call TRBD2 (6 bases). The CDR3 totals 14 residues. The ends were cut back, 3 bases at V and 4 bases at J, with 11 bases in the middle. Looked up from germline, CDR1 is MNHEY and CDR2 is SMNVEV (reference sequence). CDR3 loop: CASSLVGGSDTQYF. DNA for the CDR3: TGTGCCAGCAGTTTGGTGGGGGGATCAGATACGCAGTATTTT.

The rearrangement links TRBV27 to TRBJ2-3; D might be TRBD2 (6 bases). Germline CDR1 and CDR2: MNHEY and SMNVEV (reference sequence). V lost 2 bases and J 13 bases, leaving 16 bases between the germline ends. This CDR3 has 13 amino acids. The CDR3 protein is CASSLSWPRREYF. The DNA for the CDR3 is TGTGCCAGCAGTTTAAGCTGGCCTCGGAGGGAGTATTTT.